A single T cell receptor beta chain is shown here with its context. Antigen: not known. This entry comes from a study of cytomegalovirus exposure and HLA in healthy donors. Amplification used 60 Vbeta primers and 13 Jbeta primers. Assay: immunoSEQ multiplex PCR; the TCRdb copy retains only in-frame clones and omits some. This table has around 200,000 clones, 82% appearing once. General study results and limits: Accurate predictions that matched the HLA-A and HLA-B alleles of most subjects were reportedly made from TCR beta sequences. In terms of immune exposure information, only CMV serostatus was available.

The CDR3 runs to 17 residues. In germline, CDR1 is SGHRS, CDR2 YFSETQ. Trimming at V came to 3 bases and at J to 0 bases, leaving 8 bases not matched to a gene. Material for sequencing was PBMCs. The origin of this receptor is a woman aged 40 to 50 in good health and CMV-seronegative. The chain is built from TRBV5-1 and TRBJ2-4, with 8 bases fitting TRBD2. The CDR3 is CASSSRGSGRAKNIQYF. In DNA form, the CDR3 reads TGCGCCAGCAGCTCTCGGGGGAGCGGGAGAGCCAAAAACATTCAGTACTTC.